The clone carrying this T cell receptor beta chain was seen only a few times. Its specificity is not known. Cultured CD4+ T cells had their DNA profiled by the Oncomine TCR Beta short-read assay. TCRdb fed the PCR reads into MiXCR, producing one record per CDR3 protein. This sample carries more than 3,000 distinct CDR3 sequences, around 15% of them seen once, and the ten largest clones take roughly 17%. The CDR3 extends over 12 amino acids. The germline CDR1 and CDR2 sequences are DFQATT and SNEGSKA (reference sequence). Between the trimmed V and J ends, which lost 5 bases and 8 bases, there was a span of 15 bases. These data come from a study of vaccination and CD4 T cells after COVID-19. The overall study: The study collected post-vaccine samples a median around 72 days after dose two, with a range of 14 to 241.

Treatment: roughly 10-day PBMC culture with coronavirus spike peptide pools or control peptides (ViraFEST assay). The TCR was taken from a human donor who had recovered from COVID-19. The sequencing input was CD4+ T cells from blood, cultured in vitro. This chain connects TRBV20-1 to TRBJ1-2; D uncertain. The CDR3 DNA reads as TGCAGTGCTGAGCGAAACAGAAACGGCTACACCTTC. Translated, it gives CSAERNRNGYTF.